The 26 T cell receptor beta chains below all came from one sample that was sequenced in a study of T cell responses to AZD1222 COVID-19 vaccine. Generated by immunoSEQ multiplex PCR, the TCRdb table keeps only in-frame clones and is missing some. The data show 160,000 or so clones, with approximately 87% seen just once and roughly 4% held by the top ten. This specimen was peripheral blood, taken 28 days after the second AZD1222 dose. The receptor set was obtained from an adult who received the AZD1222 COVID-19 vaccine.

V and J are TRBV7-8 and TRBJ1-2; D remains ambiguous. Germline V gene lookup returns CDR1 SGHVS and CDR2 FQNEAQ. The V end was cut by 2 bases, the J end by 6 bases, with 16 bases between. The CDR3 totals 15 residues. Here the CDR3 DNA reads TGTGCCAGCAGCTTAATGGCCCTCGGGAAAGATGGCTACACCTTC. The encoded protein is CASSLMALGKDGYTF.

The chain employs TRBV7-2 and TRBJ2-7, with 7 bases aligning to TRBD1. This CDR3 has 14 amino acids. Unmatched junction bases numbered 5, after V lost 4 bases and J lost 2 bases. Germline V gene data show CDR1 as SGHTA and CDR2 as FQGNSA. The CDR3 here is CASSSLQGAYEQYF. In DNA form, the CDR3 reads TGTGCCAGCAGCTCTCTCCAGGGGGCCTACGAGCAGTACTTC.

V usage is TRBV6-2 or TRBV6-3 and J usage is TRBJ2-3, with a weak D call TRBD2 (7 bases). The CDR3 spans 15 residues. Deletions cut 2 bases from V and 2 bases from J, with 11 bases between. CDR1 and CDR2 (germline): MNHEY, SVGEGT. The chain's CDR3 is CASSYGRGPTDTQYF. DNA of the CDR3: TGTGCCAGCAGTTACGGGCGGGGGCCCACAGATACGCAGTATTTT.

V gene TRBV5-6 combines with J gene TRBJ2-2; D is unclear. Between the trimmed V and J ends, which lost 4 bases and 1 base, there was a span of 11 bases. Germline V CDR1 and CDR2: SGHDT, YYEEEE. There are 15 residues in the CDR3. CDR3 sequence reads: CASSLGFRNTGELFF. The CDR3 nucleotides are TGTGCCAGCAGCCTTGGTTTCAGGAACACCGGGGAGCTGTTTTTT.

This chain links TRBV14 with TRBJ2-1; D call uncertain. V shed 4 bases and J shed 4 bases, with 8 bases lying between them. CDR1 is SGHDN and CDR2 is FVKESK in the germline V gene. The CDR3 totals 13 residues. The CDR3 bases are TGTGCCAGCAGCCCCAGTCTTTACAATGAGCAGTTCTTC. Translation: CASSPSLYNEQFF.

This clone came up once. This chain's CDR3 is CAWRTSGGFSEQFF. The DNA for the CDR3 is TGTGCCTGGAGGACTAGCGGGGGGTTCAGTGAGCAGTTCTTC. The V and J genes are TRBV30 and TRBJ2-1; 13 nucleotides align to TRBD2. This CDR3 contains 14 residues. CDR1 and CDR2 (germline): GTSNPN, SVGIG (reference sequence). After removal of 3 bases from V and 9 bases from J, the junction contained 5 bases not matched to a gene. Combining the CDR3 with reference TRBV30 and TRBJ2-1 gives the whole variable domain SQTIHQWPATLVQPVGSPLSLECTVEGTSNPNLYWYRQAAGRGLQLLFYSVGIGQISSEVPQNLSASRPQDRQFILSSKKLLLSDSGFYLCAWRTSGGFSEQFFGPGTRLTVL.

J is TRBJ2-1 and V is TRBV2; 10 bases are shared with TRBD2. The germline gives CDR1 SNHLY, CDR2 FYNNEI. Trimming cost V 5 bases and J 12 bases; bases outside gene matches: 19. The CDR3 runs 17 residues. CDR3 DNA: TGTGCCAGCAGTTGGTACGCTAGCGGGGGCTTAATTGTCGGGCAGTTCTTC. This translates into CASSWYASGGLIVGQFF.

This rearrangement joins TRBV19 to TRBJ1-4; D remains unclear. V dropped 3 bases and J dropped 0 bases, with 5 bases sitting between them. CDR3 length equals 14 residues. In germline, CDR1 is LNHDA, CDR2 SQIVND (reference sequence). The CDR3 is CASSIVTTNEKLFF. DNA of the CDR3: TGTGCCAGTAGTATTGTAACAACTAATGAAAAACTGTTTTTT.

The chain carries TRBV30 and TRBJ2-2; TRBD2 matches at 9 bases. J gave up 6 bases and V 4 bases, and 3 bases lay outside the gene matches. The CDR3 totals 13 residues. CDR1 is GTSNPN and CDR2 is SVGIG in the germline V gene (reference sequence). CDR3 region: CAWTRGGPGELFF. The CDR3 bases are TGTGCCTGGACGCGGGGGGGCCCCGGGGAGCTGTTTTTT.

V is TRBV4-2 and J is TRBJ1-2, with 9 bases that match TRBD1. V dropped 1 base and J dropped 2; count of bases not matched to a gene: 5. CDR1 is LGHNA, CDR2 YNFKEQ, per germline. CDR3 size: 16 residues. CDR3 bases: TGTGCCAGCAGCCAAGCAGGGACAGGGAGAAACTATGGCTACACCTTC. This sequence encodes CASSQAGTGRNYGYTF.

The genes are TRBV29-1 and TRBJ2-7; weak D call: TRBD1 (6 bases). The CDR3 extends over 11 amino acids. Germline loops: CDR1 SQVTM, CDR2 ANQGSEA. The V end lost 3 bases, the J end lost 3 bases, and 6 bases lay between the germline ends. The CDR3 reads CSVDRGYEQYF. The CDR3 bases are TGCAGCGTTGACAGGGGCTACGAGCAGTACTTC.

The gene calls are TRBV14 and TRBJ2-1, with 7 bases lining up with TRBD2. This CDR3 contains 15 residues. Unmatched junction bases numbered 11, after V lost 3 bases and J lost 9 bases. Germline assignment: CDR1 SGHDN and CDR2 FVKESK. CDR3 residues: CASSHEGLPSLEQFF. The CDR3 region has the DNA TGTGCCAGCAGCCACGAGGGACTACCTTCCCTTGAGCAGTTCTTC.

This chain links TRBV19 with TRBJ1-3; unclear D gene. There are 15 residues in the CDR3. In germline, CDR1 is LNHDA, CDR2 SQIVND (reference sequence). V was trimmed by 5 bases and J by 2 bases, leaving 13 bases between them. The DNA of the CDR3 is TGTGCCAGTAGTCCCTCTGACCGTGCTGGAAACACCATATATTTT. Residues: CASSPSDRAGNTIYF.

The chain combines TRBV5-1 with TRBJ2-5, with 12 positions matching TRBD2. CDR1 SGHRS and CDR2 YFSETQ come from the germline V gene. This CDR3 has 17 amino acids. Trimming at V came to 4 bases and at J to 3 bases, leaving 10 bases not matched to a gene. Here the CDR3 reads CASSTVLRTSGKETQYF. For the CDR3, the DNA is TGCGCCAGCAGCACAGTATTACGGACTAGCGGGAAAGAGACCCAGTACTTC.

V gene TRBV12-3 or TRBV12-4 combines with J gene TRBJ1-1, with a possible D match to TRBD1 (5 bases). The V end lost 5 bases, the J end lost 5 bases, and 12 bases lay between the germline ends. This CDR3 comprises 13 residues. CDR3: CASSPGLATEAFF. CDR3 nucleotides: TGTGCCAGCAGTCCAGGGTTGGCGACTGAAGCTTTCTTT.

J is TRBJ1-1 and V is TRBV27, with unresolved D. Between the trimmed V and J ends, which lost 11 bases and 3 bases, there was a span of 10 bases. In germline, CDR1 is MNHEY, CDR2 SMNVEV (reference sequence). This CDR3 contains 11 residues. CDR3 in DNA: TGTGCCGCCCACTGGCACACTGAAGCTTTCTTT. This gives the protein CAAHWHTEAFF.

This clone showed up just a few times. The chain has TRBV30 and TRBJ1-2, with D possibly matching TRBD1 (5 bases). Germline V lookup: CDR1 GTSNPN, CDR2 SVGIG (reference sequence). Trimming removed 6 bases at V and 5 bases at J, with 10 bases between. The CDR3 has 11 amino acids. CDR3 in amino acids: CACGTSYGYTF. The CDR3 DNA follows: TGTGCCTGTGGGACGTCTTATGGCTACACCTTC.

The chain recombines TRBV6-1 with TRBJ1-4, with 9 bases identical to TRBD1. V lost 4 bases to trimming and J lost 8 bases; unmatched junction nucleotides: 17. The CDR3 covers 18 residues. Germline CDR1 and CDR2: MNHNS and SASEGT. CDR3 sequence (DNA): TGTGCCAGCAGTGGAAAATCGGGACAGGGACGGTCTAGAGAAAAACTGTTTTTT. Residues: CASSGKSGQGRSREKLFF.

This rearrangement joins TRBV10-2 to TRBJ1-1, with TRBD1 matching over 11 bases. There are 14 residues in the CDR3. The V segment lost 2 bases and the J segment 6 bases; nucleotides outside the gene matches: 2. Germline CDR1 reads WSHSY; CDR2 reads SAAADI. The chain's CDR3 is CASSEQDRGPEAFF. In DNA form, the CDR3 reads TGCGCCAGCAGTGAGCAGGACAGGGGGCCTGAAGCTTTCTTT.

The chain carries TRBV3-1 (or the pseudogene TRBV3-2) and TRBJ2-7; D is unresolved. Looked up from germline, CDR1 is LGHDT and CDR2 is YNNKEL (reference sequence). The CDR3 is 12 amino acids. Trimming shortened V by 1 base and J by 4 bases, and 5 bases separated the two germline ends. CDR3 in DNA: TGTGCCAGCAGCCAAGTACCTTACGAGCAGTACTTC. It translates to CASSQVPYEQYF.

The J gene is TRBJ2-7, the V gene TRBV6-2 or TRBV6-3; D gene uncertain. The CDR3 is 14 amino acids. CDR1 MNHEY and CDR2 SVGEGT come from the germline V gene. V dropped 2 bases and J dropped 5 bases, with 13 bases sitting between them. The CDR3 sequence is CASSYLVGGHEQYF. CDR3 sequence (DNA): TGTGCCAGCAGTTACCTGGTCGGCGGCCACGAGCAGTACTTC.

CDR3: CSAYRQETQYF. The CDR3 DNA is TGCAGTGCTTACAGACAAGAGACCCAGTACTTC. This sequence joins TRBV20-1 and TRBJ2-5; D is ambiguous. V was cut by 5 bases and J by 2 bases, with 6 bases left in between. This CDR3 comprises 11 residues. In germline, CDR1 is DFQATT, CDR2 SNEGSKA (reference sequence).

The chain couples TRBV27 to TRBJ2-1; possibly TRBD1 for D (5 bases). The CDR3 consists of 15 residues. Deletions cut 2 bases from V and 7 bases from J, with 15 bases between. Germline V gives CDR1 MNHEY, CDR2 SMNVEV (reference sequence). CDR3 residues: CASSLEVQGQNEQFF. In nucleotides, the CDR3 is TGTGCCAGCAGTTTAGAGGTCCAGGGCCAAAATGAGCAGTTCTTC.

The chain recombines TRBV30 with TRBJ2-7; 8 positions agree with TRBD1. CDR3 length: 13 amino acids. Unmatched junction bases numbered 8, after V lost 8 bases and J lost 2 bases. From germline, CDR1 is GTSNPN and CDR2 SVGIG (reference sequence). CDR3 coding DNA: TGTGCCCTACAGGACAGGGTTGCCTACGAGCAGTACTTC. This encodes CALQDRVAYEQYF. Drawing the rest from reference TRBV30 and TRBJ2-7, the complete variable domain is SQTIHQWPATLVQPVGSPLSLECTVEGTSNPNLYWYRQAAGRGLQLLFYSVGIGQISSEVPQNLSASRPQDRQFILSSKKLLLSDSGFYLCALQDRVAYEQYFGPGTRLTVT.

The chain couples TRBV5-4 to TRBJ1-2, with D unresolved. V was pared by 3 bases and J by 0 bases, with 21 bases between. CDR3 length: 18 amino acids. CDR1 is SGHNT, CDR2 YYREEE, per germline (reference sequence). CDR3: CASSSGEDRSRANYGYTF. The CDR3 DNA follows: TGTGCCAGCAGCTCGGGTGAGGATCGCAGTCGGGCTAACTATGGCTACACCTTC. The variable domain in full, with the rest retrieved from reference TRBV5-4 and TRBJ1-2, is ETGVTQSPTHLIKTRGQQVTLRCSSQSGHNTVSWYQQALGQGPQFIFQYYREEENGRGNFPPRFSGLQFPNYSSELNVNALELDDSALYLCASSSGEDRSRANYGYTFGSGTRLTVV.

CDR3 sequence (DNA): TGTGCCAGTAGTATAGCCCCAGGTGACACCGGGGAGCTGTTTTTT. Protein product: CASSIAPGDTGELFF. The chain combines TRBV19 with TRBJ2-2; D not certain. Trimming took 1 base from V and 3 from J, leaving 9 bases between them. Germline V lookup: CDR1 LNHDA, CDR2 SQIVND (reference sequence). The CDR3 has 15 amino acids.